The entry that follows covers one T cell receptor (beta chain) sequence. No antigen is known for it. Per-base quality was not reported, and no clone a single base away is much larger than it. This sample is part of a study of blood T cell repertoires in COVID-19 (TCRdb year 2020). Context from the whole study: Samples from collaborators originated in the United States, Italy and Spain and spanned both the acute and convalescent phases of COVID-19. The material from the prospective study consisted of cDNA or gDNA derived from T cells, B-cell-depleted T cells, or PBMCs. Deeply sampled blood TCRbeta repertoires from subjects exposed to, actively infected with, or recovered from COVID-19 were included in the dataset. The repertoires were released in a freely available public database intended as a resource for research on the immune response to SARS-CoV-2. Samples came from the ongoing ImmuneRACE study (first 160 participants) plus 1,254 subjects from 6 global collaborators. Nearly every sample came with metadata listing a de-identified subject ID, COVID-19 status, age in years and sex. Where available, HLA class I and class II types were obtained from metadata supplied by the sample provider rather than from assay-based typing. General study outcomes and caveats: How much clinical and demographic metadata was included differed by source and by participant, and the metadata was provided uncurated.

Whole blood was collected in K2EDTA tubes by collaborating institutions according to the institutions' own protocols. For TCRbeta analysis, collaborators shipped samples in one of three forms: frozen whole blood, isolated PBMCs, or DNA extracted from either of those sample types. The CDR3 holds 13 amino acids from the cysteine to the phenylalanine. CDR3 DNA is the only sequence kept; it has 39 bases, read in frame from the first base. The junction shows trimming of 7 bases on V and 4 bases on J, plus 11 bases between the germline ends. TCRbeta CDR3 regions were amplified from genomic DNA using the immunoSEQ Assay, a bias-controlled multiplex PCR. As for how the authors treated the data: The number of nucleated cells in each sample was estimated by amplification of reference gene primers within the assay. Sequence reads were collapsed and filtered to measure the absolute abundance of every unique TCRbeta CDR3 rearrangement. For each sample, productive Simpson clonality was calculated by taking the square root of Simpson's diversity index across productive rearrangements. Here the immuneACCESS table is served through TCRdb, limited to in-frame sequences with V and J called. Missing clones are a known gap in these copies; in checked studies unresolved V genes cover under half, and the rest lacks a known reason. V and J calls and clone size follow that table, whereas D and trimming were derived from the DNA. For this sample there are some 46,000 clones; roughly 70% appear just once. Of the sample, approximately 61% is held by the ten largest clones.

The sequence was obtained from an elderly man with acute or convalescent COVID-19. Sequenced sample: peripheral blood. The chain couples TRBV12-3 or TRBV12-4 to TRBJ1-5; TRBD1 is a weak D gene call, 5 bases matching. The DNA reads TGTGCCAGCACCTTGACAGCTAATCAGCCCCAGCATTTT. Translated, this gives CASTLTANQPQHF.